Each of the 28 T cell receptor beta chains below was sequenced from the same sample in a study of T cell repertoires in cytomegalovirus infection. The antigens these receptors bind are not known. TCRdb processed the reads anew with MiXCR; each CDR3 protein has one entry. The table shows about 740,000 distinct CDR3 sequences, with roughly 30% occurring only once. The sequencing used cultured PBMCs, collected from culture after CMV antigen stimulation. These receptors originate from a human donor in good health (CMV status not recorded). Some clones in this sample may be carry-over from other donors' samples.

This clonotype was observed a few times. The V gene is TRBV28, the J gene TRBJ1-2, with D possibly matching TRBD1 (5 bases). Trimming pared 3 bases from V and 4 bases from J, leaving 12 bases between. The germline V gene has CDR1 MDHEN and CDR2 SYDVKM. The length of the CDR3 is 14 residues. CDR3 sequence (DNA): TGTGCCAGCAGTTTTTTGGGGGAGAGCTATGGCTACACCTTC. Protein sequence: CASSFLGESYGYTF.

This rearrangement joins TRBV10-3 to TRBJ2-3; either TRBD1 or TRBD2 may fit D (6 bases each). V was clipped by 6 bases and J by 6 bases, with 16 bases between them. This CDR3 comprises 14 residues. Germline V gene data show CDR1 as ENHRY and CDR2 as SYGVKD. The CDR3 DNA follows: TGTGCCATCAGCGGGACAACCGCGGGGGATACGCAGTATTTT. This encodes CAISGTTAGDTQYF.

The table lists this clonotype with a few counts. This rearrangement joins TRBV6-2 or TRBV6-3 to TRBJ2-4; D is perhaps TRBD2 (5 bases). The CDR3 is 16 residues long. Germline V lookup: CDR1 MNHEY, CDR2 SVGEGT. V was shortened by 3 bases and J by 1 base, with 13 bases between the two germline ends. This CDR3 reads CASSYSSRGAKNIQYF. CDR3 DNA: TGTGCCAGCAGTTATTCGTCCCGAGGGGCCAAAAACATTCAGTACTTC.

The genes are TRBV6-6 and TRBJ2-7; a possible D gene is TRBD1 (5 bases). Trimming pared 6 bases from V and 2 bases from J, leaving 23 bases between. The CDR3 has 17 amino acids. Per the germline V gene, CDR1 is MNHNY and CDR2 is SVGAGI (reference sequence). The CDR3 DNA reads as TGTGCCAGCAGCCCGCTCGTGTCGTCCAGGGTAACCTACGAGCAGTACTTC. Translating gives CASSPLVSSRVTYEQYF.

This clonotype appeared a single time. This may come from a read error, since a much larger clone is one base off. V gene TRBV7-9 combines with J gene TRBJ1-5; D perhaps matches TRBD1 (5 bases). CDR1 SEHNR and CDR2 FQNEAQ come from the germline V gene (reference sequence). The V and J ends lost 5 bases and 4 bases respectively, with 15 bases between them. The CDR3 runs to 15 residues. CDR3 nucleotides: TGTGCCAGCAGCCAAGGGGACTATAGAAATCAGCCCCAGCATTTT. Protein: CASSQGDYRNQPQHF.

V usage is TRBV5-1 and J usage is TRBJ2-1; possibly TRBD2 for D (5 bases). Germline V lookup: CDR1 SGHRS, CDR2 YFSETQ. The V end was cut by 3 bases, the J end by 9 bases, with 22 bases between. The length of the CDR3 is 16 residues. The CDR3 region is CASSSSTLHSAAEQFF. The CDR3 DNA sequence: TGCGCCAGCAGCTCCTCAACACTCCATAGCGCGGCTGAGCAGTTCTTC.

This clonotype has a handful of counts. The chain uses TRBV7-9 and TRBJ2-1; the D is unclear. Germline V gene data show CDR1 as SEHNR and CDR2 as FQNEAQ (reference sequence). V was trimmed by 8 bases and J by 4 bases, leaving 9 bases between them. The CDR3 consists of 12 residues. This chain's CDR3 is CASGSLYNEQFF. The DNA of the CDR3 is TGTGCCAGCGGTAGCCTTTACAATGAGCAGTTCTTC.

This clonotype was seen a few times. The genes are TRBV6-8 and TRBJ2-1; no reliable D call. This CDR3 region has 15 residues. Germline V gene data show CDR1 as MNHGY and CDR2 as SAAAGT. V shed 7 bases and J shed 4 bases, with 17 bases lying between them. The CDR3 nucleotides are TGTGCCAGCAACCCAAGTCCATCGAAATACAATGAGCAGTTCTTC. Translated, it gives CASNPSPSKYNEQFF.

This clonotype was seen just once. V gene TRBV5-1 combines with J gene TRBJ2-1; TRBD2 is a possible D gene (6 bases). V gave up 0 bases and J gave up 8 bases, with 15 bases separating them. Germline V CDR1 and CDR2: SGHRS, YFSETQ. The CDR3 loop spans 15 amino acids. DNA for the CDR3: TGCGCCAGCAGCTTGGTGGTGGGGGGTGACGATGAGCAGTTCTTC. This translates into CASSLVVGGDDEQFF. The full variable domain, completed using reference TRBV5-1 and TRBJ2-1, is KAGVTQTPRYLIKTRGQQVTLSCSPISGHRSVSWYQQTPGQGLQFLFEYFSETQRNKGNFPGRFSGRQFSNSRSEMNVSTLELGDSALYLCASSLVVGGDDEQFFGPGTRLTVL.

The rearrangement links TRBV7-9 to TRBJ2-1; 9 positions agree with TRBD2. CDR1 and CDR2 (germline): SEHNR, FQNEAQ (reference sequence). J gave up 4 bases and V 3 bases, and 4 bases lay outside the gene matches. The CDR3 length is 15 residues. CDR3 sequence: CASSFSGGLYNEQFF. The CDR3 DNA is TGTGCCAGCAGCTTCAGCGGGGGGTTATACAATGAGCAGTTCTTC.

In its sample, this clonotype was seen once. J is TRBJ1-2 and V is TRBV2, with D unresolved. Trimming took 7 bases from V and 4 from J, leaving 25 bases between them. Germline-derived CDR1 and CDR2 are SNHLY and FYNNEI. The CDR3 contains 17 residues. The CDR3 DNA follows: TGTGCCAGCACTGACATCACCTTTGGCTCCACAACCTATGGCTACACCTTC. This sequence encodes CASTDITFGSTTYGYTF.

The gene calls are TRBV7-2 and TRBJ2-7; tentatively, D is TRBD1 or TRBD2 (5 bases each). In germline, CDR1 is SGHTA, CDR2 FQGNSA. V gave up 5 bases and J gave up 2 bases, with 16 bases separating them. There are 15 residues in the CDR3. CDR3 amino acids: CASSLGRALTYEQYF. DNA of the CDR3: TGTGCCAGCAGCCTGGGACGGGCCTTGACCTACGAGCAGTACTTC.

This clonotype has a single count. V usage is TRBV4-3 and J usage is TRBJ2-5, with D perhaps TRBD2 (5 bases). V shed 2 bases and J shed 1 base, with 11 bases lying between them. Germline V CDR1 and CDR2: LGHNA, YSLEER. The CDR3 spans 15 residues. CDR3 region: CASSQFEEVQETQYF. Here the CDR3 DNA reads TGCGCCAGCAGCCAATTTGAGGAGGTCCAAGAGACCCAGTACTTC.

CDR3 sequence reads: CASSSGTSGSGETQYF. The CDR3 DNA follows: TGTGCCAGCAGTTCCGGGACTAGCGGCTCAGGAGAGACCCAGTACTTC. The V call is TRBV2, the J call TRBJ2-5, with 11 bases fitting TRBD2. With 5 bases clipped from V and 4 bases from J, the junction kept 9 bases outside the gene matches. The germline CDR1 and CDR2 sequences are SNHLY and FYNNEI. The CDR3 loop spans 16 amino acids.

This clonotype was found a few times. The chain links TRBV6-5 to TRBJ2-5, with D maybe TRBD1 (5 bases). CDR3 size: 14 residues. V gave up 7 bases and J gave up 0 bases, with 12 bases separating them. Germline assignment: CDR1 MNHEY and CDR2 SVGAGI. The DNA of the CDR3 is TGTGCCAGCATGGGGCCCACTTACCAAGAGACCCAGTACTTC. It codes for CASMGPTYQETQYF.

This clonotype occurred a few times. CDR3 sequence: CASGLGPSQGTEAFF. In DNA form, the CDR3 reads TGTGCTAGTGGTTTGGGCCCTAGTCAGGGCACTGAAGCTTTCTTT. This chain connects TRBV12-5 to TRBJ1-1; possible D gene TRBD1, 5 bases. The CDR3 spans 15 residues. Trimming took 1 base from V and 4 from J, leaving 13 bases between them. Looked up from germline, CDR1 is LGHNT and CDR2 is FRNRAP.

This clonotype has ten or more counts. The V call is TRBV11-2, the J call TRBJ1-2; D uncertain. Between the trimmed V and J ends, which lost 6 bases and 0 bases, there was a span of 8 bases. There are 13 residues in the CDR3. CDR1 is SGHAT and CDR2 is FQNNGV in the germline V gene. The CDR3 here is CASSERPNYGYTF. The CDR3 region has the DNA TGTGCCAGCAGTGAGAGACCTAACTATGGCTACACCTTC.

The V call is TRBV2, the J call TRBJ2-7, with D tentatively TRBD1 (6 bases). The V and J ends lost 7 bases and 6 bases respectively, with 16 bases between them. This CDR3 comprises 13 residues. Germline CDR1 reads SNHLY; CDR2 reads FYNNEI. In DNA, the CDR3 is TGTGCCAGCAACACCAACAGGGCGAGCGAGCAGTACTTC. This gives the protein CASNTNRASEQYF.

This clonotype was detected only a few times. V is TRBV7-9 and J is TRBJ1-1; 8 bases line up with TRBD1. V shed 2 bases, J shed 4 bases, and the junction held 6 bases outside the gene matches. The germline gives CDR1 SEHNR, CDR2 FQNEAQ (reference sequence). The length of the CDR3 is 15 residues. CDR3 protein: CASSLPPTGGTEAFF. As DNA, the CDR3 is TGTGCCAGCAGCTTACCCCCAACAGGGGGCACTGAAGCTTTCTTT.

The V and J genes are TRBV19 and TRBJ1-2; possibly TRBD1 for D (6 bases). This CDR3 spans 14 amino acids. Looked up from germline, CDR1 is LNHDA and CDR2 is SQIVND (reference sequence). V lost 5 bases to trimming and J lost 7 bases, with 17 bases between them. CDR3 nucleotides: TGTGCCAGTAGTTCAGAGGGGGTCCCACTTGGCTACACCTTC. This translates into CASSSEGVPLGYTF.

This clonotype was detected a few times. The chain combines TRBV6-1 with TRBJ2-1; TRBD2 aligns across 8 bases. The V and J ends lost 7 bases and 6 bases, in that order; junction bases with no gene match: 5. This CDR3 spans 13 amino acids. The germline V gene has CDR1 MNHNS and CDR2 SASEGT. The CDR3 here is CASTRGGPNEQFF. The CDR3 nucleotides are TGTGCCAGCACCCGGGGGGGACCCAATGAGCAGTTCTTC.

Comments on this clonotype: The germline gene is not matched at one end of the junction; a read error may be the cause. J is TRBJ1-3 and V is TRBV4-3; D uncertain. CDR3 length: 14 residues. Germline V gene lookup returns CDR1 LGHNA and CDR2 YSLEER. The CDR3 region has the DNA TGCGCCAGCAGCCAAGGACATTATCCTGGAAAGACCAACTTT. Its translation: CASSQGHYPGKTNF.

This clonotype was counted a few times. The rearrangement joins TRBV6-6 to TRBJ1-3; tentatively, D is TRBD1 (6 bases). The CDR3 contains 16 residues. V lost 6 bases and J 0 bases, leaving 15 bases between the germline ends. Germline CDR1 MNHNY, CDR2 SVGAGI (reference sequence). DNA of the CDR3: TGTGCCAGCAGCCTCAGACAGGCTAGCTCTGGAAACACCATATATTTT. Translating gives CASSLRQASSGNTIYF.

The chain employs TRBV7-2 and TRBJ2-6, with D unclear. This CDR3 is 15 amino acids long. Germline V lookup: CDR1 SGHTA, CDR2 FQGNSA. Trimming cost V 4 bases and J 3 bases, with 10 bases left between them. CDR3 loop: CASSSPSHGANVLTF. CDR3 DNA sequence: TGTGCCAGCAGCTCCCCCTCCCATGGGGCCAACGTCCTGACTTTC.

This clonotype was counted only a few times. The V call is TRBV7-9, the J call TRBJ2-7; unclear D gene. CDR3 size: 13 residues. V lost 3 bases and J 9 bases, leaving 15 bases between the germline ends. Germline assignment: CDR1 SEHNR and CDR2 FQNEAQ (reference sequence). CDR3 in amino acids: CASSLSATLVQYF. The CDR3 DNA reads TGTGCCAGCAGCTTGTCCGCGACTCTTGTGCAGTACTTC.

The sample holds a few counts of this clonotype. V and J are TRBV9 and TRBJ1-6; D not certain. V lost 4 bases, J lost 7 bases, and 15 bases lay in between. Germline-derived CDR1 and CDR2 are SGDLS and YYNGEE. The CDR3 is 15 residues long. CDR3 loop: CASSPREGPNSPLHF. The CDR3 DNA reads as TGTGCCAGCAGCCCCCGTGAGGGTCCGAATTCACCCCTCCACTTT. The variable domain in full, with the rest retrieved from reference TRBV9 and TRBJ1-6, is DSGVTQTPKHLITATGQRVTLRCSPRSGDLSVYWYQQSLDQGLQFLIQYYNGEERAKGNILERFSAQQFPDLHSELNLSSLELGDSALYFCASSPREGPNSPLHFGNGTRLTVT.

The V call is TRBV6-6, the J call TRBJ2-6, with D uncertain. The CDR3 spans 16 residues. In germline, CDR1 is MNHNY, CDR2 SVGAGI (reference sequence). V was shortened by 2 bases and J by 0 bases, with 8 bases between the two germline ends. CDR3 in amino acids: CASSYGSLSGANVLTF. In nucleotides, the CDR3 is TGTGCCAGCAGTTACGGCAGTCTCTCTGGGGCCAACGTCCTGACTTTC.

This chain links TRBV11-3 with TRBJ2-7; D might be TRBD2 (6 bases). The CDR3 is 14 residues long. Germline CDR1 SGHNT, CDR2 YENEEA. V dropped 8 bases and J dropped 3 bases, with 17 bases sitting between them. The CDR3 sequence: CASLWRREIYEQYF. The CDR3 coding sequence is TGTGCCAGCCTATGGCGGAGGGAGATCTACGAGCAGTACTTC.